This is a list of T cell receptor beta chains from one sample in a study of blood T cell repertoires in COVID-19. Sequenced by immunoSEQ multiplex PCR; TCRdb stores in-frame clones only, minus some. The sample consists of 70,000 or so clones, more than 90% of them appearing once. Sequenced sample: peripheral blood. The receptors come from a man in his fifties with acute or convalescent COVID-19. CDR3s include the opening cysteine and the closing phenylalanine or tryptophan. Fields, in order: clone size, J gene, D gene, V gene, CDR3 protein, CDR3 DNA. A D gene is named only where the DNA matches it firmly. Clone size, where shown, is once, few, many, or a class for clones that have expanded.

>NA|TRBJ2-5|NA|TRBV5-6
CASRQSRGRVTQYF
TGTGCCAGCCGCCAATCGCGAGGCAGAGTAACCCAGTACTTC
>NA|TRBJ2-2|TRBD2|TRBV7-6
CASSLLAGGDGELFF
TGTGCCAGCAGCTTGCTAGCGGGAGGGGACGGGGAGCTGTTTTTT
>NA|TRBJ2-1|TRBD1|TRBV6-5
CASRSTGPIYNEQFF
TGTGCCAGCAGGTCGACAGGGCCTATTTACAATGAGCAGTTCTTC
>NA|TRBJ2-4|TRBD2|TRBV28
CASSTWTSGKRLAKNIQYF
TGTGCCAGCAGTACTTGGACTAGCGGGAAGCGGTTGGCCAAAAACATTCAGTACTTC
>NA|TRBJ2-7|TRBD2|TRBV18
CASSKRSAGGMRETFGYEQYF
TGTGCCAGCTCCAAGAGGAGCGCAGGCGGTATGCGGGAGACTTTTGGCTACGAGCAGTACTTC
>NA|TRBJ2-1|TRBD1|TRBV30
CAWSAGTASSYNEQFF
TGTGCCTGGAGTGCCGGGACAGCTAGCTCCTACAATGAGCAGTTCTTC
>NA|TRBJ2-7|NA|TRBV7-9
CASSHLGGGYEQYF
TGTGCCAGCAGCCACCTAGGGGGAGGGTACGAGCAGTACTTC
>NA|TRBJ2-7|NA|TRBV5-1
CASSLGGDPYEQYF
TGCGCCAGCAGCTTAGGAGGAGATCCCTACGAGCAGTACTTC
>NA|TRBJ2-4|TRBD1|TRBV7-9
CASRSMDRRLAKNIQYF
TGTGCCAGCAGATCAATGGACAGGAGGCTAGCCAAAAACATTCAGTACTTC
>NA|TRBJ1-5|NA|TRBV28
CASSRATVLIGQPQHF
TGTGCCAGCAGCCGGGCGACAGTTCTTATCGGTCAGCCCCAGCATTTT
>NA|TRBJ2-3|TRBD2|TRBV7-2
CASSLRGASGITDTQYF
TGTGCCAGCAGCTTACGGGGGGCTAGCGGGATCACAGATACGCAGTATTTT
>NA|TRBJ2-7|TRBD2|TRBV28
CASPPSGRVPHEQYF
TGTGCCAGCCCCCCTAGCGGGAGGGTTCCCCACGAGCAGTACTTC
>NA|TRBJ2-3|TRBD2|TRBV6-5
CATEYSGGTDTQYF
TGTGCCACCGAATACTCGGGGGGGACAGATACGCAGTATTTT
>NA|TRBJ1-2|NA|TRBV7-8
CASSRDSPGGYTF
TGTGCCAGCAGCCGCGACAGTCCTGGAGGCTACACCTTC
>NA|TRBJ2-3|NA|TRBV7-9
CASSTPPTGLDTQYF
TGTGCCAGCAGCACGCCGCCAACAGGGTTAGATACGCAGTATTTT
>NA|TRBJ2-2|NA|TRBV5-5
CASSVLPRLGVENTGELFF
TGTGCCAGCAGCGTCCTCCCCCGCCTAGGGGTCGAGAACACCGGGGAGCTGTTTTTT
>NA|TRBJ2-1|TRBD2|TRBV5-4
CASSATSGGYNEQFF
TGTGCCAGCAGCGCCACTAGCGGGGGGTACAATGAGCAGTTCTTC
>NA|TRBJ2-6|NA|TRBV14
CASSPWGQGGSGANVLTF
TGTGCCAGCAGCCCGTGGGGGCAGGGGGGCTCTGGGGCCAACGTCCTGACTTTC
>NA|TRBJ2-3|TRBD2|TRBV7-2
CASSKTSGARTDTQYF
TGTGCCAGCAGCAAAACTAGCGGGGCCCGCACAGATACGCAGTATTTT
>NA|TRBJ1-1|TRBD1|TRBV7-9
CASSHQGVTEAFF
TGTGCCAGCAGCCATCAGGGGGTCACTGAAGCTTTCTTT
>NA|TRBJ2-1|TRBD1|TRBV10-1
CASSDPGTGVFF
TGCGCCAGCAGTGACCCCGGGACAGGGGTGTTCTTC
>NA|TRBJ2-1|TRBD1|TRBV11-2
CASSFTGQRYNEQFF
TGTGCCAGCAGCTTCACGGGACAGAGATACAATGAGCAGTTCTTC
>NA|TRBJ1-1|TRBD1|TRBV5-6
CASSLVDRGTEAFF
TGTGCCAGCAGCTTGGTCGACAGGGGCACTGAAGCTTTCTTT
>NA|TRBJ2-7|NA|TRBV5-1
CASSLAYPGNYEQYF
TGCGCCAGCAGCTTGGCCTATCCAGGGAACTACGAGCAGTACTTC
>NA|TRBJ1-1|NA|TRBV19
CASSITGNTEAFF
TGTGCCAGTAGTATAACCGGGAACACTGAAGCTTTCTTT
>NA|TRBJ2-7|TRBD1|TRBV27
CASSLSGTGDEQYF
TGTGCCAGCAGTTTATCGGGGACAGGGGACGAGCAGTACTTC
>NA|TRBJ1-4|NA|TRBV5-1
CASSPRMGGNEKLFF
TGCGCCAGCAGCCCCAGGATGGGTGGTAATGAAAAACTGTTTTTT
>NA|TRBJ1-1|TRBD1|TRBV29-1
CSVGTGGNTEAFF
TGCAGCGTAGGGACAGGGGGAAACACTGAAGCTTTCTTT
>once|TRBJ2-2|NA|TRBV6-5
CASSYWPSEAGELFF
TGTGCCAGCAGTTACTGGCCTAGCGAAGCCGGGGAGCTGTTTTTT
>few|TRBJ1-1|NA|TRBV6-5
CASRPHRNTEAFF
TGTGCCAGCAGACCACACCGGAACACTGAAGCTTTCTTT
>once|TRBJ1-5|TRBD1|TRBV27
CASTPTGGDQPQHF
TGTGCCAGCACCCCCACAGGGGGCGACCAGCCCCAGCATTTT
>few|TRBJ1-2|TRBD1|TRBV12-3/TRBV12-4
CATYDRGGGYTF
TGTGCCACATACGACAGGGGCGGTGGCTACACCTTC
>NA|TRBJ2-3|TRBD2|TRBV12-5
CASAPDGGADTQYF
TGTGCTAGTGCCCCCGACGGGGGGGCAGATACGCAGTATTTT
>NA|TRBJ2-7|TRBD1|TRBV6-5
CASSNRDSYYEQYF
TGTGCCAGCAGCAACCGGGACAGCTACTACGAGCAGTACTTC
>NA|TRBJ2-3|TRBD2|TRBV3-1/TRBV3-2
CASSHRVRAGGFLSDTQYF
TGTGCCAGCAGCCACCGAGTGCGAGCGGGAGGGTTTCTTTCAGATACGCAGTATTTT
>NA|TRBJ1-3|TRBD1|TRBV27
CASSLRGTDSGNTIYF
TGTGCCAGCAGTTTAAGGGGGACAGACTCTGGAAACACCATATATTTT
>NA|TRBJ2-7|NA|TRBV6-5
CASRDAPGHYEQYF
TGTGCCAGCAGAGACGCCCCGGGACATTACGAGCAGTACTTC
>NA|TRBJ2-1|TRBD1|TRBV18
CASSLTGQLYNEQFF
TGTGCCAGCTCACTGACGGGACAGCTTTATAATGAGCAGTTCTTC
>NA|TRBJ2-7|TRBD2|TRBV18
CASSLGLAVTYEQYF
TGTGCCAGCTCACTAGGACTAGCGGTAACCTACGAGCAGTACTTC
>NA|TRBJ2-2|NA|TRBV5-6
CASSLGLGWDTGELFF
TGTGCCAGCAGCTTGGGTCTCGGGTGGGACACCGGGGAGCTGTTTTTT
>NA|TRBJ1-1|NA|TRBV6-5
CASSLRGVETEAFF
TGTGCCAGCAGTCTGCGGGGGGTGGAGACTGAAGCTTTCTTT
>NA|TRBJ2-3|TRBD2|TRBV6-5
CASSWTSGGTDTQYF
TGTGCCAGCAGCTGGACTAGCGGGGGCACAGATACGCAGTATTTT
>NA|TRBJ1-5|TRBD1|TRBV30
CAWSPGTGSRQPQHF
TGTGCCTGGAGCCCCGGGACAGGGTCGCGGCAGCCCCAGCATTTT
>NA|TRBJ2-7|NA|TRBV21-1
CASSSWVREGERNEQYF
TGTGCCAGCAGCTCCTGGGTTCGGGAGGGGGAACGGAACGAGCAGTACTTC
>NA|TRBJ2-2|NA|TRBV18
CASSPGGFDTGELFF
TGTGCCAGCTCACCAGGAGGGTTTGACACCGGGGAGCTGTTTTTT
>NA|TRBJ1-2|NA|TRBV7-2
CASSLSLAEHYGYTF
TGTGCCAGCAGCTTAAGTTTGGCGGAACACTATGGCTACACCTTC
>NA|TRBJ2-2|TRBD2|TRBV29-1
CSALAGTETGELFF
TGCAGCGCCTTAGCGGGAACCGAGACCGGGGAGCTGTTTTTT
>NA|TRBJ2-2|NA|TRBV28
CASSRGAAGELFF
TGTGCCAGCAGTCGGGGGGCGGCCGGGGAGCTGTTTTTT
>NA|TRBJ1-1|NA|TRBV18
CASSDRMGQNTEAFF
TGTGCCAGCTCAGACAGGATGGGCCAGAACACTGAAGCTTTCTTT
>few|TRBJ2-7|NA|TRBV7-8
CASRSGDSYEQYF
TGTGCCAGTCGTAGCGGTGACTCCTACGAGCAGTACTTC
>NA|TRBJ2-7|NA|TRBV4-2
CASSQEGGAGAYSYEQYF
TGTGCCAGCAGCCAAGAGGGTGGGGCAGGGGCCTACTCCTACGAGCAGTACTTC
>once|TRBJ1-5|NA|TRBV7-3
CASSFSGGSRSQHF
TGTGCCAGCAGCTTCAGTGGAGGTTCTAGGTCCCAGCATTTT
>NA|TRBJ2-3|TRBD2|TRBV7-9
CASSFAREGRTDTQYF
TGTGCCAGCAGCTTCGCGCGGGAGGGCCGCACAGATACGCAGTATTTT
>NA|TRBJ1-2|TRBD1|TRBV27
CASSPTGDPYGYTF
TGTGCCAGCAGCCCTACAGGGGACCCTTATGGCTACACCTTC